The rows below give T cell receptor beta chains drawn from one sample of a study of blood T cells in healthy people across ages. A single record per CDR3 protein comes from TCRdb applying MiXCR to the 5' RACE reads. The sample yields more than 650,000 distinct CDR3 sequences, less than 70% seen once. Sequenced input: blood. The receptors were gathered from a man older than 75 in good health. Each CDR3 is given with its conserved first and last residue. The D gene is left open where the match is weak. Some rows mark clone size as missing; the rest say once, few, many or name a class of expanded clone.

v_gene	j_gene	abundance	d_gene	CDR3nt	CDR3aa
TRBV7-9	TRBJ2-1	-	-	TGTGCCAGCAGCCCGACCTGGGGGGCTGTCAATGAGCAGTTCTTC	CASSPTWGAVNEQFF
TRBV5-1	TRBJ1-2	-	-	TGCGCCAGCAGCTACACCGGGCCCGGAGGGGGCTACACCTTC	CASSYTGPGGGYTF
TRBV12-3/TRBV12-4	TRBJ2-1	-	TRBD2	TGTGCCAGCAGTTTGCGTGGACTAGCGGGAGTCAATGAGCAGTTCTTC	CASSLRGLAGVNEQFF
TRBV24-1	TRBJ1-2	few	-	TGTGCCACCAGTGACCCCCCGGGGGACTATGGCTACACCTTC	CATSDPPGDYGYTF
TRBV2	TRBJ2-7	few	TRBD2	TGTGCCAGCAAAACTCTAGCGGACATAAACCCCCCCTACGAGCAGTACTTC	CASKTLADINPPYEQYF
TRBV10-3	TRBJ2-7	few	TRBD2	TGTGCCATCAAGACTAGCGGGAGCTCCTACGAGCAGTACTTC	CAIKTSGSSYEQYF
TRBV25-1	TRBJ1-2	-	TRBD1	TGTGCCAGCAGTGAACCGGGGACAGGGGCCACCTCCCGGGGCTACACCTTC	CASSEPGTGATSRGYTF
TRBV7-3	TRBJ2-3	few	TRBD2	TGTGCCAGCAGCTTAGCTAGCGGGAGATCAGATACGCAGTATTTT	CASSLASGRSDTQYF
TRBV27	TRBJ2-5	many	-	TGTGCCAGCAGTCACCGGAGGGGGGAGACCCAGTACTTC	CASSHRRGETQYF
TRBV20-1	TRBJ2-1	-	-	TGCAGTGCGCTAACTAGCTCAGCCAGGGGGTCCTACAATGAGCAGTTCTTC	CSALTSSARGSYNEQFF
TRBV29-1	TRBJ2-3	-	-	TGCAGCGTTGAAATCGGGGGAGCCGATACGCAGTATTTT	CSVEIGGADTQYF
TRBV7-2	TRBJ2-5	-	-	TGTGCCAGCAGCACGGGACCAATGGAGACCCAGTACTTC	CASSTGPMETQYF
TRBV6-5	TRBJ2-7	-	TRBD2	TGTGCCAGCAGTCCCCTAGCGGGAGATAGCTCCTACGAGCAGTACTTC	CASSPLAGDSSYEQYF
TRBV6-1	TRBJ2-7	-	-	TGTGCCACCGGGCTCGAGCTCTCCTACAATGAGCAGTACTTC	CATGLELSYNEQYF
TRBV20-1	TRBJ2-1	-	-	TGCAGTGCTAGGGGTTACTGGCACAATGAGCAGTTCTTC	CSARGYWHNEQFF
TRBV24-1	TRBJ2-4	-	-	TGTGCCACCAGTGGGCACATGGGCGCGTACAATGAGCAGTACTTC	CATSGHMGAYNEQYF
TRBV30	TRBJ2-5	-	TRBD1	TGTGCCTGGAGTGCCGGGACAGGGTCCCCACAAGGAGAGACCCAGTACTTC	CAWSAGTGSPQGETQYF
TRBV6-6	TRBJ1-2	-	-	TGTGCCAGCAGTTCAGAGAGGAACTATGGCTACACCTTC	CASSSERNYGYTF
TRBV29-1	TRBJ2-5	-	-	TGCAGCGTTGCCCAATGGGAAGAGACCCAGTACTTC	CSVAQWEETQYF
TRBV9	TRBJ2-1	few	TRBD2	TGTGCCAGCAGCCTATCCGGGACTAGCGGGGCGGTTGAGCAGTTCTTC	CASSLSGTSGAVEQFF